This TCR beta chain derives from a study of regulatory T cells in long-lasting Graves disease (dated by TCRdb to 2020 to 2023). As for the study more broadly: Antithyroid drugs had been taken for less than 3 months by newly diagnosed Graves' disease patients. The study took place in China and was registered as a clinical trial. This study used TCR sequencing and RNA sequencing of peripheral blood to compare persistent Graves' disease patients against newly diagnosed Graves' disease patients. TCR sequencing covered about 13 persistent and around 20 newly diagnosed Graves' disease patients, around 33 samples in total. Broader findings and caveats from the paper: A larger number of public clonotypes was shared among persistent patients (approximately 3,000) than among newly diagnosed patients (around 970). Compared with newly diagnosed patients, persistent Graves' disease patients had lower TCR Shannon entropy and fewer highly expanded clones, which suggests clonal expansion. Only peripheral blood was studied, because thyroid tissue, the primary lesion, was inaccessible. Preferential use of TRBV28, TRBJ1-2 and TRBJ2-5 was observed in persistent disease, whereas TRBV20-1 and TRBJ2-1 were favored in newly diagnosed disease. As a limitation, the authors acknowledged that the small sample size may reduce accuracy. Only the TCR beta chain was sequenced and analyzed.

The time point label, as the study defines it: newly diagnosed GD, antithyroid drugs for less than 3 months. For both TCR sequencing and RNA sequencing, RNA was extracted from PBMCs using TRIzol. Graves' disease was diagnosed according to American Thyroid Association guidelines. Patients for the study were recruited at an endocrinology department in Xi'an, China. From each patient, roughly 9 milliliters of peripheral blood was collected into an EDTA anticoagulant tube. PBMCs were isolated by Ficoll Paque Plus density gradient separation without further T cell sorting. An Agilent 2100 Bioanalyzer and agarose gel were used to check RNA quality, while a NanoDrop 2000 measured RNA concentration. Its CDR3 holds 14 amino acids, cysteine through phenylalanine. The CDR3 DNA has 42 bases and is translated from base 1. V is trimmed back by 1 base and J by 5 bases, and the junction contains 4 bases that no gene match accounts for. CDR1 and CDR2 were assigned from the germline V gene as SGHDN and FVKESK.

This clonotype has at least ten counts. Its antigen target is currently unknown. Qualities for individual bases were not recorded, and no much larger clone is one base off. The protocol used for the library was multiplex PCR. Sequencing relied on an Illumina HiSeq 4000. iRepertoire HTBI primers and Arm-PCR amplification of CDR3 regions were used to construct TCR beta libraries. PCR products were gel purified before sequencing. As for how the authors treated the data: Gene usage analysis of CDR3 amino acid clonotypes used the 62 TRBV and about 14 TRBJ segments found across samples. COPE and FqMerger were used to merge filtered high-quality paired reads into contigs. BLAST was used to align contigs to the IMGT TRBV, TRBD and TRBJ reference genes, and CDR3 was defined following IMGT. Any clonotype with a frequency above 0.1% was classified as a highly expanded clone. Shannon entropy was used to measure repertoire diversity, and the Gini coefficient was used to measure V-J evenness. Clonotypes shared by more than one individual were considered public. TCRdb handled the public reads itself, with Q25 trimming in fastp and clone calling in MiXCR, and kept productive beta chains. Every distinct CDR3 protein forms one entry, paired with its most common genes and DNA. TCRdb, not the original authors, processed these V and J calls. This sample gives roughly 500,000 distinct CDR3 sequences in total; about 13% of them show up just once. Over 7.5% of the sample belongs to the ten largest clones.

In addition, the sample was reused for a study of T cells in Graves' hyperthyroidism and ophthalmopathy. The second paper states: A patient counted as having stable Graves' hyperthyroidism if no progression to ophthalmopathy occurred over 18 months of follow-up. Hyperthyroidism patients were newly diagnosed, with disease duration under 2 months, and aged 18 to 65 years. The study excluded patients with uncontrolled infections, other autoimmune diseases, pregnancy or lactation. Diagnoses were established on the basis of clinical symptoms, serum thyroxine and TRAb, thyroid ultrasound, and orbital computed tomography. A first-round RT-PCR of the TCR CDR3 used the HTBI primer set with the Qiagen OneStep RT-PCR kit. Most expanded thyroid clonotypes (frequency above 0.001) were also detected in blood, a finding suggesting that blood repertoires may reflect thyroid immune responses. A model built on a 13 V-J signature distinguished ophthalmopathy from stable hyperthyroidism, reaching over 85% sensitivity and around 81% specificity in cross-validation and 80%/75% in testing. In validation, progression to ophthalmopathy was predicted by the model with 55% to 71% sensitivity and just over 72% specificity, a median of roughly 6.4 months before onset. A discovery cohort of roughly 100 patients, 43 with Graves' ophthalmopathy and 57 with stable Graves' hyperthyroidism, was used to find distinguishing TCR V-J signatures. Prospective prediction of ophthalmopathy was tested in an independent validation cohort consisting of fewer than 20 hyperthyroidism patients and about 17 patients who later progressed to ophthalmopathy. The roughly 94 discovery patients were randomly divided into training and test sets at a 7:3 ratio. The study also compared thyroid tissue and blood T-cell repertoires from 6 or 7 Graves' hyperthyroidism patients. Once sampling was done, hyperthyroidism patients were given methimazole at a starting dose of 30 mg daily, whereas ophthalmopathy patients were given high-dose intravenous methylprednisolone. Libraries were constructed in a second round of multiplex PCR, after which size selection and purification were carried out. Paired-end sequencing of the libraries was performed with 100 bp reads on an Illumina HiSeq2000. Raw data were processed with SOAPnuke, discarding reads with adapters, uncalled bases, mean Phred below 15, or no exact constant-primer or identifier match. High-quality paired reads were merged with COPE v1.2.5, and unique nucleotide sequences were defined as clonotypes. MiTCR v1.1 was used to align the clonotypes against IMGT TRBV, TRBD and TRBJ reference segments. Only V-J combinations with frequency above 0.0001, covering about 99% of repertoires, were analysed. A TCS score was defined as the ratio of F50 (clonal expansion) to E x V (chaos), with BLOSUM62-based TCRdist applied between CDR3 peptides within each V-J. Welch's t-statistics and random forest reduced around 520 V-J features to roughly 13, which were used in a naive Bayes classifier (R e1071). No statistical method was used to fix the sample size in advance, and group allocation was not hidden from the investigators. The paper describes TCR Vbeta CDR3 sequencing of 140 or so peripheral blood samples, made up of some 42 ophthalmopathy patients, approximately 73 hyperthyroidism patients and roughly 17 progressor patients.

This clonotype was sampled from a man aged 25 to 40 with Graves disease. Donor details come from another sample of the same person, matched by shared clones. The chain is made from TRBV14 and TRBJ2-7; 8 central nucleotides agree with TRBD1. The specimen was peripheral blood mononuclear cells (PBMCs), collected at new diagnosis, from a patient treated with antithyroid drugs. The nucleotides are TGTGCCAGCAGCCAAGGGCAGGGGGCCCACGAGCAGTACTTC. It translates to CASSQGQGAHEQYF.